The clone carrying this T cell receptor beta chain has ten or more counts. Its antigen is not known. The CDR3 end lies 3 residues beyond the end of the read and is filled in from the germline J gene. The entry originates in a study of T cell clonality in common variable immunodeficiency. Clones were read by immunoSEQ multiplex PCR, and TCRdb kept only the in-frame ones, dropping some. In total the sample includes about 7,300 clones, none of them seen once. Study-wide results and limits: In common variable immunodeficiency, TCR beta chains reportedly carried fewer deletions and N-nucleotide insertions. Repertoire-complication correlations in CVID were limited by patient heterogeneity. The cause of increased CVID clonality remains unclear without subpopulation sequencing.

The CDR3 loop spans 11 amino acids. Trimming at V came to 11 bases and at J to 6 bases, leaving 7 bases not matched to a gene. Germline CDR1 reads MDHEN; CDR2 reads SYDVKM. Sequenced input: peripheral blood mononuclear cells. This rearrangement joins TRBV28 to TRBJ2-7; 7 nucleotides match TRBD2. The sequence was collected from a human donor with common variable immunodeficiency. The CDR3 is CALRGGGEQYF. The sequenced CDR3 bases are TGTGCCTTGAGAGGCGGGGGCGAG.